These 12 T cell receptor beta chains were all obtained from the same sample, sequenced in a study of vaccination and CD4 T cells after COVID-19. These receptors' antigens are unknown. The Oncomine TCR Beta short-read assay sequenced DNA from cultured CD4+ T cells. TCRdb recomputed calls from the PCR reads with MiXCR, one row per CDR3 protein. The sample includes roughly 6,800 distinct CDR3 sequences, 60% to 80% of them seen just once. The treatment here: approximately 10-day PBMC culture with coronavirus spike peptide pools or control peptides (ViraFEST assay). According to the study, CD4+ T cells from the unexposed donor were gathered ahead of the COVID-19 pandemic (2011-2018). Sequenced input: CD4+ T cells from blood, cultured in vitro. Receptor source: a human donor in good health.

The CDR3 loop reads CASSERRLASGELFF. CDR3 coding DNA: TGCGCCAGCAGTGAGAGGCGGCTAGCTTCCGGGGAGCTGTTTTTT. The rearrangement joins TRBV10-1 to TRBJ2-2; TRBD2 might be the D (5 bases). From germline, CDR1 is WNHNN and CDR2 SYGVQD (reference sequence). This CDR3 is built from 15 residues. V lost 2 bases and J lost 6, with 13 bases in between.

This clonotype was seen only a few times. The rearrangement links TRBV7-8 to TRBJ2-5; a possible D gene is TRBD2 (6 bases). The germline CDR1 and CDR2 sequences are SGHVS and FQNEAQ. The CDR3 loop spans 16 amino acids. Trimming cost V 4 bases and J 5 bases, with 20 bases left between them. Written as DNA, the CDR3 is TGTGCCAGCAGCTCCCCGATTAGAGAGGGGAGGGAGACCCAGTACTTC. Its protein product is CASSSPIREGRETQYF.

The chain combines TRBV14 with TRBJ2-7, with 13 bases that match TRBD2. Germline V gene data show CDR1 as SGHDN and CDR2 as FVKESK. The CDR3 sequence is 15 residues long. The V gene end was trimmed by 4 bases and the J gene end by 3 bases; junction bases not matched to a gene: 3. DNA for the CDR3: TGTGCCAGCAGCCCCTGGACTAGCGGGAGCTACGAGCAGTACTTC. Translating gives CASSPWTSGSYEQYF.

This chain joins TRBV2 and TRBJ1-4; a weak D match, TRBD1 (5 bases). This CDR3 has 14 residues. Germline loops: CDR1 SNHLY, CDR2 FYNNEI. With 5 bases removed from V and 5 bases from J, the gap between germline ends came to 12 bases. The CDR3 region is CASSYRGSNEKLFF. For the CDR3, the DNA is TGTGCCAGCAGTTACCGGGGCTCGAATGAAAAACTGTTTTTT.

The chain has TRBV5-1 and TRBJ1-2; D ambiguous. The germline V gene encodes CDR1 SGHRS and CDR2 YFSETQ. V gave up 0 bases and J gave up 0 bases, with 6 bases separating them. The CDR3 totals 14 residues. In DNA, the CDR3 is TGCGCCAGCAGCTTGGTCACGCCTAACTATGGCTACACCTTC. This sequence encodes CASSLVTPNYGYTF. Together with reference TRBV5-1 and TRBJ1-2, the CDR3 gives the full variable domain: KAGVTQTPRYLIKTRGQQVTLSCSPISGHRSVSWYQQTPGQGLQFLFEYFSETQRNKGNFPGRFSGRQFSNSRSEMNVSTLELGDSALYLCASSLVTPNYGYTFGSGTRLTVV.

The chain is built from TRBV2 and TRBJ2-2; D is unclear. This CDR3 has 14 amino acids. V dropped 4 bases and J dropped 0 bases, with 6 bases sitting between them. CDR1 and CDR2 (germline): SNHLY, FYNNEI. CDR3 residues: CASSVIPNTGELFF. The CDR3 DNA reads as TGTGCCAGCAGTGTGATACCGAACACCGGGGAGCTGTTTTTT. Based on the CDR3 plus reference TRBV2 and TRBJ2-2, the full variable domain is EPEVTQTPSHQVTQMGQEVILRCVPISNHLYFYWYRQILGQKVEFLVSFYNNEISEKSEIFDDQFSVERPDGSNFTLKIRSTKLEDSAMYFCASSVIPNTGELFFGEGSRLTVL.

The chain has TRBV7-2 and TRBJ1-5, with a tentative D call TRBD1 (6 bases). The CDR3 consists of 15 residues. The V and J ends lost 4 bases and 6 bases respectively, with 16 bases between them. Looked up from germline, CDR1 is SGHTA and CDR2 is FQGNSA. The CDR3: CASSSGRGGGQPQHF. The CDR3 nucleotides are TGTGCCAGCAGCTCTGGGAGGGGGGGCGGTCAGCCCCAGCATTTT.

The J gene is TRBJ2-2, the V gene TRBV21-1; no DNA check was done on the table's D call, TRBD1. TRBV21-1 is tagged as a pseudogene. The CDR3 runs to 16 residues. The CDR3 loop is CASSKDGGGRTGELFF. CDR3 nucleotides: TGTGCCAGCAGCAAAGATGGAGGGGGAAGAACCGGGGAGCTGTTTTTT.

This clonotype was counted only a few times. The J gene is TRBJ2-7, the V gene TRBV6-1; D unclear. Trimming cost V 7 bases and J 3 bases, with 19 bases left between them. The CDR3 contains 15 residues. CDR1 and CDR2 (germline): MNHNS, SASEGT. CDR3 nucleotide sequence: TGTGCCAGCATTCAGCAAGGGTTGTTCGGCTACGAGCAGTACTTC. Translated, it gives CASIQQGLFGYEQYF.

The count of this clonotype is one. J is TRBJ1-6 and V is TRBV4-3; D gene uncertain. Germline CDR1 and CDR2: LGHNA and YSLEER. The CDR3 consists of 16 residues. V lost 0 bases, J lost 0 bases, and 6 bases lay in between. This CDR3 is CASSQDRASYNSPLHF. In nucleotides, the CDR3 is TGCGCCAGCAGCCAAGATAGGGCCTCCTATAATTCACCCCTCCACTTT.

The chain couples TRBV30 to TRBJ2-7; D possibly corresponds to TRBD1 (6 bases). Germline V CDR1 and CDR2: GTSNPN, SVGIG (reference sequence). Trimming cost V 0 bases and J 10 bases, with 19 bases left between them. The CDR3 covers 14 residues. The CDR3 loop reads CAWSVGQVVRGQYF. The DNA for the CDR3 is TGTGCCTGGAGTGTAGGTCAGGTTGTCAGGGGACAGTACTTC.

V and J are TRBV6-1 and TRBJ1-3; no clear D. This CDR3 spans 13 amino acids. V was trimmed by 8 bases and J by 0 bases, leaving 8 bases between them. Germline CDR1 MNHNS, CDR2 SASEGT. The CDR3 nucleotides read TGTGCCAGCGGACGGTACTCTGGAAACACCATATATTTT. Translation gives CASGRYSGNTIYF.